These 32 T cell receptor beta chains were all obtained from the same sample, sequenced in a study of radiotherapy plus CTLA-4 blockade in lung cancer. Using immunoSEQ multiplex PCR, the repertoire was profiled, and TCRdb retains in-frame clones only, with some absent. The sample lists 56,000 or so clones, more than 60% occurring once. Here the sequenced sample was peripheral blood, taken from a patient treated with radiotherapy plus ipilimumab. These TCRs come from a human donor with non-small cell lung cancer who had a partial response to radiotherapy plus ipilimumab.

The chain is built from TRBV7-9 and TRBJ2-7, with no clear D. Trimming left V 2 bases short and J 3 bases short, with 5 bases between. The CDR3 extends over 12 amino acids. CDR1 and CDR2 (germline): SEHNR, FQNEAQ (reference sequence). CDR3 DNA sequence: TGTGCCAGCAGCTTAAGCCTCTACGAGCAGTACTTC. Translated: CASSLSLYEQYF.

The CDR3 bases are TGCGCCAGCAGCTTGGATGCGGGGGCCTCTGGAAACACCATATATTTT. Amino acid sequence: CASSLDAGASGNTIYF. This chain uses TRBV5-1 with TRBJ1-3; D perhaps matches TRBD1 (6 bases). The CDR3 has 16 amino acids. The ends were cut back, 0 bases at V and 0 bases at J, with 10 bases in the middle. Germline V gene data show CDR1 as SGHRS and CDR2 as YFSETQ.

This chain uses TRBV18 with TRBJ1-2; tentatively, D is TRBD1 (6 bases). CDR3 size: 14 residues. CDR1 is KGHSH, CDR2 LQKENI, per germline. The V end was cut by 0 bases, the J end by 3 bases, with 8 bases between. Written as DNA, the CDR3 is TGTGCCAGCTCACCACCGGCAGGGGACTATGGCTACACCTTC. Its translation: CASSPPAGDYGYTF.

The V call is TRBV5-1, the J call TRBJ1-3; D remains ambiguous. The ends were cut back, 0 bases at V and 4 bases at J, with 14 bases in the middle. The CDR3 runs 16 residues. Germline V lookup: CDR1 SGHRS, CDR2 YFSETQ. DNA of the CDR3: TGCGCCAGCAGCTTGGCGGGTGTGGAGAGAGGAAACACCATATATTTT. Amino acid sequence: CASSLAGVERGNTIYF.

This chain links TRBV29-1 with TRBJ1-2; TRBD1 might be the D (5 bases). Germline V gene sequence: CDR1 SQVTM, CDR2 ANQGSEA. Trimming left V 4 bases short and J 2 bases short, with 8 bases between. CDR3 length: 12 residues. Here the CDR3 reads CSVGGSNYGYTF. In DNA form, the CDR3 reads TGCAGCGTTGGGGGCAGCAACTATGGCTACACCTTC. The full variable domain, with the rest looked up from reference TRBV29-1 and TRBJ1-2, is SAVISQKPSRDICQRGTSLTIQCQVDSQVTMMFWYRQQPGQSLTLIATANQGSEATYESGFVIDKFPISRPNLTFSTLTVSNMSPEDSSIYLCSVGGSNYGYTFGSGTRLTVV.

The rearrangement uses TRBV6-6 and TRBJ2-5; D is unclear. Germline lookup yields CDR1 MNHNY and CDR2 SVGAGI (reference sequence). V lost 7 bases and J 3 bases, leaving 6 bases between the germline ends. The CDR3 loop spans 11 amino acids. The CDR3: CASTVKETQYF. CDR3 DNA: TGTGCCAGCACCGTAAAAGAGACCCAGTACTTC.

The chain is built from TRBV11-2 and TRBJ2-7; possible D gene TRBD2, 5 bases. This CDR3 is built from 15 residues. V was clipped by 3 bases and J by 4 bases, with 16 bases between them. Germline CDR1 is SGHAT and CDR2 is FQNNGV. This CDR3 is CASSFDEARVYEQYF. DNA for the CDR3: TGTGCCAGCAGCTTCGATGAAGCGCGGGTATACGAGCAGTACTTC.

This chain uses TRBV5-1 with TRBJ2-3; D not resolved. CDR3 size: 13 residues. CDR1 and CDR2 (germline): SGHRS, YFSETQ. V was clipped by 4 bases and J by 4 bases, with 10 bases between them. The CDR3 nucleotides read TGCGCCAGCAGCGACCAGGTATCAGATACGCAGTATTTT. Its translation is CASSDQVSDTQYF.

The gene calls are TRBV5-1 and TRBJ2-5; 7 positions match TRBD1. The CDR3 loop spans 13 amino acids. Germline CDR1 reads SGHRS; CDR2 reads YFSETQ. V lost 4 bases, J lost 9 bases, and 9 bases stayed unmatched. The CDR3 spells CASSLSSDRAQYF. CDR3 DNA sequence: TGCGCCAGCAGCCTCTCCAGTGACAGGGCCCAGTACTTC. The full variable domain, in which reference TRBV5-1 and TRBJ2-5 provide the parts outside the CDR3, is KAGVTQTPRYLIKTRGQQVTLSCSPISGHRSVSWYQQTPGQGLQFLFEYFSETQRNKGNFPGRFSGRQFSNSRSEMNVSTLELGDSALYLCASSLSSDRAQYFGPGTRLLVL.

V and J are TRBV7-8 and TRBJ2-7; unclear D gene. V lost 5 bases, J lost 6 bases, and 11 bases lay in between. The CDR3 runs to 12 residues. Germline CDR1 SGHVS, CDR2 FQNEAQ. The CDR3 loop reads CASSLLRGEQYF. The CDR3 DNA follows: TGTGCCAGCAGCCTACTTCGAGGCGAGCAGTACTTC.

CDR3 nucleotides: TGCGCCAGCAGCTTGGCCACAGGGCAGGGGGCCCGTGGCTACACCTTC. It yields the protein CASSLATGQGARGYTF. The genes are TRBV5-1 and TRBJ1-2; TRBD1 agrees at 8 bases. V lost 0 bases to trimming and J lost 7 bases; unmatched junction nucleotides: 11. The CDR3 is 16 residues long. Germline V gene data show CDR1 as SGHRS and CDR2 as YFSETQ. Full variable domain (outside the CDR3, taken from reference TRBV5-1 and TRBJ1-2): KAGVTQTPRYLIKTRGQQVTLSCSPISGHRSVSWYQQTPGQGLQFLFEYFSETQRNKGNFPGRFSGRQFSNSRSEMNVSTLELGDSALYLCASSLATGQGARGYTFGSGTRLTVV.

J is TRBJ2-3 and V is TRBV5-1; 7 bases map to TRBD1. The CDR3 is 14 residues long. Germline loops: CDR1 SGHRS, CDR2 YFSETQ. V dropped 3 bases and J dropped 1; count of bases not matched to a gene: 2. CDR3 DNA: TGCGCCAGCAGCTCTGGACAGGGCACAGATACGCAGTATTTT. It yields the protein CASSSGQGTDTQYF.

CDR3 protein: CASSLATGALYEQYF. CDR3 bases: TGTGCCAGCAGCTTAGCGACAGGGGCCTTATACGAGCAGTACTTC. The chain recombines TRBV7-2 with TRBJ2-7; TRBD1 aligns across 8 bases. Germline CDR1 and CDR2: SGHTA and FQGNSA. The V gene end was trimmed by 0 bases and the J gene end by 4 bases; junction bases not matched to a gene: 5. This CDR3 contains 15 residues.

The gene calls are TRBV23-1 and TRBJ1-2; the D is unclear. TRBV23-1 carries the ORF label, with uncertain function. The CDR3 has 14 amino acids. V shed 1 base and J shed 4 bases, with 10 bases lying between them. The CDR3 DNA is TGCGCCAGCAGTCAATTCGGCAGGCTCTATGGCTACACCTTC. Translating gives CASSQFGRLYGYTF.

This clone was recorded only once. The gene calls are TRBV6-5 and TRBJ2-1; the match to TRBD1 covers 8 bases. Per the germline V gene, CDR1 is MNHEY and CDR2 is SVGAGI. Trimming took 4 bases from V and 6 from J; bases not matched to a gene: 5. This CDR3 spans 14 amino acids. CDR3 bases: TGTGCCAGCAGTTCAGGACAGGGCGGCAATGAGCAGTTCTTC. Translated, it gives CASSSGQGGNEQFF.

The chain combines TRBV6-1 with TRBJ1-1; D possibly corresponds to TRBD1 (6 bases). The CDR3 contains 14 residues. Germline V gives CDR1 MNHNS, CDR2 SASEGT. Trimming removed 1 base from V and 2 bases from J, with 8 bases in between. The CDR3 DNA sequence: TGTGCCAGCAGTGAAGGCAGGGGTAACACTGAAGCTTTCTTT. It encodes CASSEGRGNTEAFF.

The chain carries TRBV5-6 and TRBJ2-1; 10 bases align to TRBD2. The ends lost 4 bases at V and 8 bases at J; junction bases unmatched: 9. CDR3 length: 15 amino acids. Germline V lookup: CDR1 SGHDT, CDR2 YYEEEE. This chain's CDR3 is CASSLPSGGRYEQFF. DNA for the CDR3: TGTGCCAGCAGCCTTCCTAGCGGGGGACGGTATGAGCAGTTCTTC.

The gene calls are TRBV27 and TRBJ1-5; 12 bases fit TRBD1. Germline V gene sequence: CDR1 MNHEY, CDR2 SMNVEV (reference sequence). J was trimmed by 7 bases and V by 5 bases; bases with no gene match: 3. This CDR3 contains 14 residues. CDR3 sequence reads: CASSLGTGGQPQHF. CDR3 nucleotide sequence: TGTGCCAGCAGTCTTGGGACAGGGGGCCAGCCCCAGCATTTT.

This clone was counted between two and nine times. The chain combines TRBV29-1 with TRBJ1-1, with TRBD1 matching over 7 bases. The CDR3 runs 13 residues. The trim removed 5 bases at V and 3 bases at J, leaving 6 bases unmatched. CDR1 SQVTM and CDR2 ANQGSEA come from the germline V gene. As DNA, the CDR3 is TGCAGCGTTCCGGGACAGCGGTACACTGAAGCTTTCTTT. Encoded protein: CSVPGQRYTEAFF.

The chain employs TRBV2 and TRBJ2-2, with 7 bases that match TRBD2. The V gene's germline CDR1 is SNHLY and CDR2 FYNNEI. CDR3 length: 13 amino acids. J was trimmed by 6 bases and V by 6 bases; bases with no gene match: 4. The CDR3 nucleotides read TGTGCCAGCAGCCCGGCGGGGGCCGGGGAGCTGTTTTTT. Translating gives CASSPAGAGELFF.

V and J are TRBV5-6 and TRBJ2-7; 7 bases fit TRBD1. Germline CDR1 is SGHDT and CDR2 is YYEEEE. The CDR3 contains 16 residues. V shed 4 bases, J shed 0 bases, and the junction held 10 bases outside the gene matches. The CDR3 here is CASSNPDRAPSYEQYF. The CDR3 coding sequence is TGTGCCAGCAGCAACCCTGACAGGGCCCCCTCCTACGAGCAGTACTTC.

The CDR3 DNA sequence: TGTGCCAGCAGCAGTAGTAATTCACCCCTCCACTTT. This translates into CASSSSNSPLHF. J is TRBJ1-6 and V is TRBV7-9; D is unclear. V lost 5 bases to trimming and J lost 6 bases, with 5 bases between them. This CDR3 region has 12 residues. CDR1 is SEHNR and CDR2 is FQNEAQ in the germline V gene (reference sequence). Looking up the rest from reference TRBV7-9 and TRBJ1-6 gives the full variable domain: DTGVSQNPRHKITKRGQNVTFRCDPISEHNRLYWYRQTLGQGPEFLTYFQNEAQLEKSRLLSDRFSAERPKGSFSTLEIQRTEQGDSAMYLCASSSSNSPLHFGNGTRLTVT.

The V gene is TRBV5-4, the J gene TRBJ2-5; 8 bases are a match to TRBD2. Germline loops: CDR1 SGHNT, CDR2 YYREEE (reference sequence). This CDR3 is built from 13 residues. Trimming removed 2 bases from V and 5 bases from J; junction bases left unmatched: 2. The CDR3 region has the DNA TGTGCCAGCAGCTTAGGCGGGGGGGAGACCCAGTACTTC. As protein: CASSLGGGETQYF.

The chain employs TRBV5-8 and TRBJ2-7; D possibly corresponds to TRBD1 (6 bases). V lost 5 bases and J 2 bases, leaving 14 bases between the germline ends. CDR1 and CDR2 (germline): SGHTS, YDEGEE. There are 14 residues in the CDR3. This CDR3 is CASREYGQTYEQYF. The CDR3 DNA reads TGTGCCAGCAGGGAATATGGACAGACCTACGAGCAGTACTTC.

The rearrangement uses TRBV7-2 and TRBJ1-1; 8 nucleotides match TRBD1. V was clipped by 0 bases and J by 4 bases; unmatched bases: 4. The CDR3 has 15 residues. The germline gives CDR1 SGHTA, CDR2 FQGNSA. The CDR3 DNA reads TGTGCCAGCAGCTTAGCCGGCAGGGGGCTCACTGAAGCTTTCTTT. Protein sequence: CASSLAGRGLTEAFF. Looking up the rest from reference TRBV7-2 and TRBJ1-1 gives the full variable domain: GAGVSQSPSNKVTEKGKDVELRCDPISGHTALYWYRQSLGQGLEFLIYFQGNSAPDKSGLPSDRFSAERTGGSVSTLTIQRTQQEDSAVYLCASSLAGRGLTEAFFGQGTRLTVV.

This clone showed up just a few times. The sample carries other DNA sequences with the same CDR3. The chain recombines TRBV9 with TRBJ2-5; weak D call: TRBD2 (7 bases). The CDR3 consists of 14 residues. Germline CDR1 and CDR2: SGDLS and YYNGEE. V gave up 0 bases and J gave up 3 bases, with 9 bases separating them. The CDR3 here is CASSVGGGEETQYF. The CDR3 DNA follows: TGTGCCAGCAGCGTAGGGGGGGGCGAAGAGACCCAGTACTTC. Using reference TRBV9 and TRBJ2-5 for the parts outside the CDR3, the full variable domain is DSGVTQTPKHLITATGQRVTLRCSPRSGDLSVYWYQQSLDQGLQFLIQYYNGEERAKGNILERFSAQQFPDLHSELNLSSLELGDSALYFCASSVGGGEETQYFGPGTRLLVL.

The V gene is TRBV6-1, the J gene TRBJ1-1; no clear D. Germline CDR1 MNHNS, CDR2 SASEGT. Trimming pared 4 bases from V and 8 bases from J, leaving 20 bases between. The CDR3 has 15 amino acids. The CDR3 sequence is CASSGKTPSLVEAFF. The CDR3 region has the DNA TGTGCCAGCAGTGGTAAGACACCCTCTCTTGTCGAAGCTTTCTTT.

This sequence joins TRBV7-9 and TRBJ2-7; D is ambiguous. V was trimmed by 3 bases and J by 7 bases, leaving 10 bases between them. This CDR3 contains 12 residues. Germline V CDR1 and CDR2: SEHNR, FQNEAQ (reference sequence). CDR3 bases: TGTGCCAGCAGCTTTGGCTCCGGGGAGCAGTACTTC. Its protein is CASSFGSGEQYF.

The chain has TRBV7-3 and TRBJ2-3, with TRBD2 matching 8 bases. This CDR3 comprises 15 residues. CDR1 SGHTA and CDR2 FQGTGA come from the germline V gene. The trim removed 5 bases at V and 3 bases at J, leaving 7 bases unmatched. For the CDR3, the DNA is TGTGCCAGCAGCCTACGGGGGGGCGAGACAGATACGCAGTATTTT. Protein sequence: CASSLRGGETDTQYF.

The V gene is TRBV2, the J gene TRBJ2-5; a possible D gene is TRBD1 (5 bases). The J call may be in error: the DNA end matches TRBJ2-7 better. This CDR3 is 13 amino acids long. Germline V gene lookup returns CDR1 SNHLY and CDR2 FYNNEI. CDR3 in amino acids: CASSEAGQGEQYF. In DNA form, the CDR3 reads TGTGCCAGCAGTGAGGCAGGTCAGGGCGAGCAGTACTTC.

A few counts support this clone. V gene TRBV7-8 combines with J gene TRBJ1-5, with 7 bases aligning to TRBD1. The CDR3 is 17 residues long. Unmatched junction bases numbered 8, after V lost 3 bases and J lost 0 bases. CDR1 SGHVS and CDR2 FQNEAQ come from the germline V gene. In nucleotides, the CDR3 is TGTGCCAGCAGCTTCCAGGGGGTCCAAGCTAGCAATCAGCCCCAGCATTTT. Its translation: CASSFQGVQASNQPQHF.

The CDR3 nucleotides are TGTGCCAGCAGCTTAACAGGGGGCGATGGCTACACCTTC. It encodes CASSLTGGDGYTF. The chain employs TRBV5-4 and TRBJ1-2; 9 bases are shared with TRBD1. The CDR3 consists of 13 residues. Per the germline V gene, CDR1 is SGHNT and CDR2 is YYREEE (reference sequence). The trim removed 2 bases at V and 6 bases at J, leaving 2 bases unmatched. Supplemented by reference TRBV5-4 and TRBJ1-2, the full variable domain reads ETGVTQSPTHLIKTRGQQVTLRCSSQSGHNTVSWYQQALGQGPQFIFQYYREEENGRGNFPPRFSGLQFPNYSSELNVNALELDDSALYLCASSLTGGDGYTFGSGTRLTVV.